These T cell receptor beta chains were read from a single sample in a study of OX40 agonist ivuxolimab in advanced cancers. The data were produced by immunoSEQ multiplex PCR, yet TCRdb's version contains in-frame clones alone and is incomplete. The sample consists of 60,000 to 100,000 clones, more than 75% of them appearing once. The material sequenced was CD4+ or CD8+ T cells sorted from blood, taken in a trial of the OX40 agonist ivuxolimab. The source is an adult with an advanced solid tumor such as melanoma, head and neck, liver or kidney cancer. CDR3s include the opening cysteine and the closing phenylalanine or tryptophan.

v_call: TRBV7-2
j_call: TRBJ2-2
cdr3_aa: CASNPGQGNTGELFF

v_call: TRBV7-9
j_call: TRBJ1-1
cdr3_aa: CASSPELEAFF

v_call: TRBV7-2
j_call: TRBJ2-7
cdr3_aa: CASSLEGNSYEQYF

v_call: TRBV6-7
j_call: TRBJ2-7
cdr3_aa: CASSPPGAGSYEQYF

v_call: TRBV4-2
j_call: TRBJ2-7
cdr3_aa: CASSQVEGADYEQYF

v_call: TRBV11-3
j_call: TRBJ2-5
cdr3_aa: CASSGQGQETQYF

v_call: TRBV27
j_call: TRBJ1-2
cdr3_aa: CASSSDQRGRAHYTF

v_call: TRBV16
j_call: TRBJ1-5
cdr3_aa: CASSQYNSNQPQHF

v_call: TRBV21-1
j_call: TRBJ2-1
cdr3_aa: CASSKGGVVDEQFF

v_call: TRBV18
j_call: TRBJ2-2
cdr3_aa: CASSPPYLGTNTGELFF

v_call: TRBV27
j_call: TRBJ2-1
cdr3_aa: CASSPRGASGGNEQFF

v_call: TRBV6-1
j_call: TRBJ2-2
cdr3_aa: CASWDRAGDGELFF

v_call: TRBV27
j_call: TRBJ2-1
cdr3_aa: CASTPSTPYNEQFF

v_call: TRBV7-2
j_call: TRBJ1-1
cdr3_aa: CASSLAGRGRGAFF

v_call: TRBV18
j_call: TRBJ2-7
cdr3_aa: CASSPAGGLEQYF

v_call: TRBV28
j_call: TRBJ1-4
cdr3_aa: CASSGGRAGEKLFF

v_call: TRBV5-1
j_call: TRBJ1-1
cdr3_aa: CASKPQTGNTEAFF

v_call: TRBV11-2
j_call: TRBJ2-3
cdr3_aa: CASSLVPSRTDTQYF

v_call: TRBV5-1
j_call: TRBJ2-1
cdr3_aa: CASSQRPGTGEHNEQFF

v_call: TRBV5-1
j_call: TRBJ1-2
cdr3_aa: CASSLGLSTNYGYTF

v_call: TRBV7-9
j_call: TRBJ2-7
cdr3_aa: CASSGRVTGSYEQYF